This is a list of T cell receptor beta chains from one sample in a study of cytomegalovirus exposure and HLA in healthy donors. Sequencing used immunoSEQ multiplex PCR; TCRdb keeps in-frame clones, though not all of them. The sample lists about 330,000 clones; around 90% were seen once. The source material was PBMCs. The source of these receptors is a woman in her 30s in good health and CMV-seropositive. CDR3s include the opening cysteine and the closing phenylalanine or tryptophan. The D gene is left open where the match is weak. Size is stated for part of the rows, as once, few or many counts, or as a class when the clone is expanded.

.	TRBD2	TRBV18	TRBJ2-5	TGTGCCAGCTCACCACAACGGACTAGCGGGGAGACCCAGTACTTC	CASSPQRTSGETQYF
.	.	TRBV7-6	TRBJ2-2	TGTGCCAGCAGCTTAGTAATCGAAGGGCTGTTTTTT	CASSLVIEGLFF
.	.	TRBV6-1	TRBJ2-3	TGTGCCAGCAGTGAAACAGATCCCGATACGCAGTATTTT	CASSETDPDTQYF
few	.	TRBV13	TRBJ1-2	TGTGCCAGCAGCACCGGGTCTCATGGCTACACCTTC	CASSTGSHGYTF
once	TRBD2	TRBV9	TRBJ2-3	TGTGCCAGCAGCGTAGGACTAGCGGGGGGGCCATCAGATACGCAGTATTTT	CASSVGLAGGPSDTQYF
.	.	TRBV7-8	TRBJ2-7	TGTGCCAGCAGCTTAGGGCAAGGCGCCTACGAGCAGTACTTC	CASSLGQGAYEQYF
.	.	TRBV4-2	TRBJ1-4	TGTGCCAGCAGCCGGGAAGGAGACTCAACTAATGAAAAACTGTTTTTT	CASSREGDSTNEKLFF
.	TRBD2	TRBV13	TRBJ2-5	TGTGCCAGCAGCTTCGGGGGGCAAGAGACCCAGTACTTC	CASSFGGQETQYF
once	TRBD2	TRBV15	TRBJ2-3	TGTGCCACCAGCAGAGATTTGACTAGCGGCCTTAGCACAGATACGCAGTATTTT	CATSRDLTSGLSTDTQYF
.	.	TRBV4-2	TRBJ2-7	TGTGCCAGCAGCCAAGCTGGCGTCTCTTCCTACGAGCAGTACTTC	CASSQAGVSSYEQYF
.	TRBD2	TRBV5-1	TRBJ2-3	TGCGCCAGCTTAGCGGGGGGCACCGATACGCAGTATTTT	CASLAGGTDTQYF